A selection of T cell receptor beta chains follows, all from one sample in a study of CD8+CD57+ T cells in acquired aplastic anemia. TCRdb passed the reads through MiXCR, listing each CDR3 protein once. The sample carries about 170,000 distinct CDR3 sequences, roughly 48% recorded once. Input material: sorted CD4+, CD8+, or CD8+CD57+ T cells (not recorded which) from PBMCs. The receptors were sampled from a human donor in good health. Each CDR3 is given with its conserved first and last residue. D genes are given only for firm matches. Only part of the rows carry a size: once, few, many, or a class if the clone is expanded.

j_call v_call clone_size d_call cdr3_nt cdr3_aa
TRBJ2-7 TRBV20-1 - - TGCAGTGCTGAACGGGGCGGTGGATCCGAGCAGTACTTC CSAERGGGSEQYF
TRBJ2-2 TRBV9 many - TGTGCCAGCAGCGCCATTACAGGGAGTGGCGGGGAGCTGTTTTTT CASSAITGSGGELFF
TRBJ2-3 TRBV7-3 many TRBD2 TGTGCCAGCAGCCTGTTGGCGGGAGGGCGGACAGATACGCAGTATTTT CASSLLAGGRTDTQYF
TRBJ1-3 TRBV19 many - TGTGCCAGTAGTATAAGTCTTCTCCCCCCGGTGGGAAACACCATATATTTT CASSISLLPPVGNTIYF
TRBJ2-3 TRBV19 - - TGTGCCAGTACCCTCCCAGGGGAAGATACGCAGTATTTT CASTLPGEDTQYF
TRBJ1-5 TRBV24-1 - TRBD1 TGTGCCACCAGTGATGGACAGGGGGATTGGCCCCAGCATTTT CATSDGQGDWPQHF
TRBJ2-2 TRBV19 few - TGTGCCAGTAGTATCTCCGGACCCTGGGAGCTGTTTTTT CASSISGPWELFF
TRBJ1-2 TRBV24-1 once TRBD1 TGTGCCACCAGTGATGGGCGACGGACAGGGTGGGGAGATGGCTACACCTTC CATSDGRRTGWGDGYTF
TRBJ1-6 TRBV9 - - TGTGCCAGCAGCCCCGATGGACAGTATAATTCACCCCTCCACTTT CASSPDGQYNSPLHF
TRBJ1-5 TRBV19 - TRBD1 TGTGCCAGTAGTATACAGGGGGCAAACCAGCCCCAGCATTTT CASSIQGANQPQHF
TRBJ1-1 TRBV6-1 - TRBD1 TGTGCCAGCAGTCCTTCGGGGACAGGGGGCGCAGGAAAACTAGAAGCTTTCTTT CASSPSGTGGAGKLEAFF